The 3 T cell receptor beta chains below come from one sample, sequenced in a study of stem cell transplantation in POMP-related autoinflammatory disease. The method was immunoSEQ multiplex PCR; TCRdb's version includes in-frame clones alone and lacks a portion of them. In the table there are about 6,900 clones, over 80% of which are singletons. Sequences were obtained from a CXCR5-defined cell subset from PBMCs. All receptors derive from a human donor in good health.

The chain recombines TRBV19 with TRBJ1-2; D may be TRBD1 (5 bases). Germline values: CDR1 LNHDA, CDR2 SQIVND (reference sequence). Trimming removed 9 bases from V and 3 bases from J, with 14 bases in between. This CDR3 is built from 13 residues. The CDR3 DNA reads TGTGCCAGCCAAAAGGGGTTTGACTATGGCTACACCTTC. Protein sequence: CASQKGFDYGYTF.

This sequence joins TRBV2 and TRBJ2-1; D gene ambiguous. Deletions cut 2 bases from V and 5 bases from J, with 7 bases between. The length of the CDR3 is 13 residues. Per germline, CDR1 SNHLY and CDR2 FYNNEI. CDR3 amino acids: CASSEMSNNEQFF. The CDR3 region has the DNA TGTGCCAGCAGTGAAATGTCGAACAATGAGCAGTTCTTC.

This rearrangement joins TRBV7-3 to TRBJ2-2, with TRBD2 identical over 11 bases. The germline CDR1 and CDR2 sequences are SGHTA and FQGTGA. With V trimmed by 4 bases and J by 5 bases, 6 bases remained unmatched. This CDR3 has 16 amino acids. CDR3 residues: CASSYTSGGTTGELFF. The CDR3 DNA reads TGTGCCAGCAGCTACACTAGCGGGGGAACGACCGGGGAGCTGTTTTTT. The variable domain in full, with the rest retrieved from reference TRBV7-3 and TRBJ2-2, is GAGVSQTPSNKVTEKGKYVELRCDPISGHTALYWYRQSLGQGPEFLIYFQGTGAADDSGLPNDRFFAVRPEGSVSTLKIQRTERGDSAVYLCASSYTSGGTTGELFFGEGSRLTVL.